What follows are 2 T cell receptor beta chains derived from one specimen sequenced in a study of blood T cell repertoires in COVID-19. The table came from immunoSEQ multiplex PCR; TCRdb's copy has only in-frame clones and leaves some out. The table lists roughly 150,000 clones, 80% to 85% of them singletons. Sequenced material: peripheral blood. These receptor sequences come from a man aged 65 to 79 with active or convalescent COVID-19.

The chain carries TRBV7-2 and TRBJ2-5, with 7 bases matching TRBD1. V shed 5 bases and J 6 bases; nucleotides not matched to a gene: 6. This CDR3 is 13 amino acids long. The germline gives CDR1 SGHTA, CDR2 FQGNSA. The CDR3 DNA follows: TGTGCCAGCAGCCCTGACAGGGCCAAGACCCAGTACTTC. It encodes CASSPDRAKTQYF.

The CDR3 spells CASSKRAKGPYGYTF. The CDR3 DNA follows: TGTGCCAGCAGTAAGCGGGCCAAGGGGCCCTATGGCTACACCTTC. J is TRBJ1-2 and V is TRBV21-1. TRBV21-1 has pseudogene status. The CDR3 has 15 amino acids.